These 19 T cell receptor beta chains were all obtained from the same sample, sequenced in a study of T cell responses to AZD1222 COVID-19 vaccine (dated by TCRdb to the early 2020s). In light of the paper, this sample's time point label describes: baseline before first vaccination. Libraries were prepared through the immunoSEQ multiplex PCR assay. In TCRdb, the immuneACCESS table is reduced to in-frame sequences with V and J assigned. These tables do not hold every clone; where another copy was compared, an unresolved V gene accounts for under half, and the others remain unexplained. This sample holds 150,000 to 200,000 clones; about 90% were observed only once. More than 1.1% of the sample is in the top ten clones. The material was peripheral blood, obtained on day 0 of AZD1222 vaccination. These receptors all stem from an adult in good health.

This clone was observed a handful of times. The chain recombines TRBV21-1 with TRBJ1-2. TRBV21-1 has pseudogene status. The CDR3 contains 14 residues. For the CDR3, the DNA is TGTGCCAGCAGCAAAGCTGGGGAAGGCTATGGCTACACCTTC. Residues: CASSKAGEGYGYTF.

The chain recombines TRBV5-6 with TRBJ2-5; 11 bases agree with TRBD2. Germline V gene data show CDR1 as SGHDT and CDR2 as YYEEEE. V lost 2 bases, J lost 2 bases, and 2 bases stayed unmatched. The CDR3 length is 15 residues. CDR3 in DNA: TGTGCCAGCAGCTTTACTAGCGGGAGACAAGAGACCCAGTACTTC. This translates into CASSFTSGRQETQYF.

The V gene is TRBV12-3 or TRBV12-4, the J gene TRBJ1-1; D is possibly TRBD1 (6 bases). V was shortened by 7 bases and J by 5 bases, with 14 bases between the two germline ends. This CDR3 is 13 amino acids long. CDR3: CASTGGRGTEAFF. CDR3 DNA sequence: TGTGCCAGCACTGGGGGGCGGGGGACTGAAGCTTTCTTT.

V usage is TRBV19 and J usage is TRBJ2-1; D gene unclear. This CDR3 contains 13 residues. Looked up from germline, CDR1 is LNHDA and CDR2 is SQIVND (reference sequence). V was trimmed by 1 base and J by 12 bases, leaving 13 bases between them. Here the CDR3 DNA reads TGTGCCAGTAGTATAGTAGGAGCGCCGACGCAGTTCTTC. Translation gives CASSIVGAPTQFF.

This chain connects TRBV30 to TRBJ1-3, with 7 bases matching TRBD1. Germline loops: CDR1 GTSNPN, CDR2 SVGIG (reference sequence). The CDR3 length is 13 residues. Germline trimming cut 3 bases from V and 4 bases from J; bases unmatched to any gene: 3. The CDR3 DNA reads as TGTGCCTGGAGCCTCAGGGGGGGAAACACCATATATTTT. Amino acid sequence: CAWSLRGGNTIYF.

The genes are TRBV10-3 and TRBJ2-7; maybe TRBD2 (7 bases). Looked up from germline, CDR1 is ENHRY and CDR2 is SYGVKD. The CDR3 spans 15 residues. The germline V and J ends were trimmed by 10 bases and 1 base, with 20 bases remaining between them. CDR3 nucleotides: TGTGCCACTAGGGAGGGGGGAGAGGGGTCCTACGAGCAGTACTTC. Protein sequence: CATREGGEGSYEQYF.

CDR3 protein: CASSRDRDTEAFF. CDR3 nucleotides: TGTGCCAGTAGTAGGGACAGGGACACTGAAGCTTTCTTT. This chain joins TRBV19 and TRBJ1-1; 9 nucleotides line up with TRBD1. This CDR3 region has 13 residues. The J segment lost 3 bases and the V segment lost 4 bases, leaving 0 bases of the junction unmatched. The germline CDR1 and CDR2 sequences are LNHDA and SQIVND (reference sequence). Complete variable domain (other parts from reference TRBV19 and TRBJ1-1): DGGITQSPKYLFRKEGQNVTLSCEQNLNHDAMYWYRQDPGQGLRLIYYSQIVNDFQKGDIAEGYSVSREKKESFPLTVTSAQKNPTAFYLCASSRDRDTEAFFGQGTRLTVV.

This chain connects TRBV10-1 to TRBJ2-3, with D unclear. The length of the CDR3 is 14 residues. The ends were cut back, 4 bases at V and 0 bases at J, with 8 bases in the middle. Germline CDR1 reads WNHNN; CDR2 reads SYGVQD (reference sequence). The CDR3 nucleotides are TGCGCCAGCAGTGCAAGAGCTAGCACAGATACGCAGTATTTT. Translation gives CASSARASTDTQYF.

The CDR3 loop is CASSASIQVHTF. The DNA of the CDR3 is TGTGCCAGCAGCGCATCCATACAGGTCCACACCTTC. V is TRBV7-9 and J is TRBJ1-2; D possibly corresponds to TRBD1 (5 bases). Germline loops: CDR1 SEHNR, CDR2 FQNEAQ (reference sequence). V lost 5 bases to trimming and J lost 12 bases, with 16 bases between them. The CDR3 contains 12 residues.

The CDR3 loop reads CASSTSTSGGLERYNEQFF. In nucleotides, the CDR3 is TGTGCCAGCAGCACCTCGACTAGCGGGGGGCTCGAACGCTACAATGAGCAGTTCTTC. This sequence joins TRBV21-1 and TRBJ2-1; TRBD2 reflects the table's D call only, with no check against the DNA. TRBV21-1 is a pseudogene locus. The CDR3 runs to 19 residues.

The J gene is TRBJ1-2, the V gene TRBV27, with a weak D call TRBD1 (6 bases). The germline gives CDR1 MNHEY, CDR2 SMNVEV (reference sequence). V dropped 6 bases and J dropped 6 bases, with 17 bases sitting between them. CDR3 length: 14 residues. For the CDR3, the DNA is TGTGCCAGCAGCCCATGGACAGCCCGAGATGGCTACACCTTC. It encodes CASSPWTARDGYTF.

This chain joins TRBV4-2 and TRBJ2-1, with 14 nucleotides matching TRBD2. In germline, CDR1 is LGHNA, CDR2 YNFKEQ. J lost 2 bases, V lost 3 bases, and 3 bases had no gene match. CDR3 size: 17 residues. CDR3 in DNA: TGTGCCAGCAGCCATGGGACTAGCGGGAGTACCTACAATGAGCAGTTCTTC. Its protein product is CASSHGTSGSTYNEQFF.

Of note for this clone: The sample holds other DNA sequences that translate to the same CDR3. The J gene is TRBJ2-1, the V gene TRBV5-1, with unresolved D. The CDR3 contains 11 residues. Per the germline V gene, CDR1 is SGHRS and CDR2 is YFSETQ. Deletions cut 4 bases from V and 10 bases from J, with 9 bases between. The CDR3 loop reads CASSLDNEQFF. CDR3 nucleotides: TGCGCCAGCAGCCTGGATAACGAGCAGTTCTTC.

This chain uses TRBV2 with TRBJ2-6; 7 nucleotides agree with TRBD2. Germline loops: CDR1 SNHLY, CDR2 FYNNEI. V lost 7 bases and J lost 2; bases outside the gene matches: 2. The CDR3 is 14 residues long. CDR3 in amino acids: CASTRGAGANVLTF. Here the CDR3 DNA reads TGTGCCAGCACCCGGGGGGCTGGGGCCAACGTCCTGACTTTC.

The chain's CDR3 is CASSFPRDRDNEQFF. The CDR3 nucleotides are TGTGCCAGCAGCTTTCCCCGGGACAGGGACAATGAGCAGTTCTTC. The V gene is TRBV7-9, the J gene TRBJ2-1; 9 bases line up with TRBD1. The CDR3 has 15 residues. CDR1 is SEHNR, CDR2 FQNEAQ, per germline (reference sequence). The trim removed 3 bases at V and 5 bases at J, leaving 5 bases unmatched.

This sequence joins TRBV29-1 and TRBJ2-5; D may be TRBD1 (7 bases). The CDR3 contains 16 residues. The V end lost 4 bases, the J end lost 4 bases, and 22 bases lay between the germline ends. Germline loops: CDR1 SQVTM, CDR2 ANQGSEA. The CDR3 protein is CSVGRQGGIVRETQYF. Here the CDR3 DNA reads TGCAGCGTTGGTCGGCAGGGGGGAATAGTGCGAGAGACCCAGTACTTC.

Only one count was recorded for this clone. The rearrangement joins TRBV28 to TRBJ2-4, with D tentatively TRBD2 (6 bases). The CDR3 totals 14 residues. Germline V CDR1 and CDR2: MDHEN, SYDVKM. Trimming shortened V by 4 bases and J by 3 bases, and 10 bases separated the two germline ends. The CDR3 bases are TGTGCCAGCAGTTGGCGGCGGGGCAAAAACATTCAGTACTTC. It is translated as CASSWRRGKNIQYF. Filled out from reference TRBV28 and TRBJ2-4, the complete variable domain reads DVKVTQSSRYLVKRTGEKVFLECVQDMDHENMFWYRQDPGLGLRLIYFSYDVKMKEKGDIPEGYSVSREKKERFSLILESASTNQTSMYLCASSWRRGKNIQYFGAGTRLSVL.

CDR3 DNA: TGTGCCAGCAGGGTCGGGGTCGGATTGGCCGGGGAGCTGTTTTTT. It codes for CASRVGVGLAGELFF. The gene calls are TRBV6-5 and TRBJ2-2; possible D gene TRBD2, 5 bases. The CDR3 totals 15 residues. CDR1 is MNHEY and CDR2 is SVGAGI in the germline V gene. The V end was cut by 6 bases, the J end by 6 bases, with 17 bases between.

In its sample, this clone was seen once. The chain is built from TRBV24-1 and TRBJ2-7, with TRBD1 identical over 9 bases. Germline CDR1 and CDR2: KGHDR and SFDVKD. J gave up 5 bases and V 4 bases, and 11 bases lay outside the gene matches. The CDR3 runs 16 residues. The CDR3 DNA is TGTGCCACCAGTGACCCCGGGACAGGGAATCTCCACGAGCAGTACTTC. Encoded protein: CATSDPGTGNLHEQYF.